These 17 T cell receptor beta chains were sequenced from one sample in a study of blood T cells in healthy people across ages. Combining a sample-barcoded 5' primer with a J-beta primer mix, a second PCR ran for roughly 7 to 12 cycles. TCRdb called the 5' RACE reads again in MiXCR, with one record for every CDR3 protein. The data hold over a million distinct CDR3 sequences, with roughly 45% observed a single time. What was sequenced was blood. These TCRs come from a woman aged 55-69 years in good health.

This clonotype was picked up a small number of times. This sequence joins TRBV3-1 and TRBJ1-5; D not certain. CDR3 length: 12 amino acids. V shed 5 bases and J shed 9 bases, with 11 bases lying between them. CDR1 and CDR2 (germline): LGHDT, YNNKEL (reference sequence). The CDR3 DNA sequence: TGTGCCAGCAGCTCCCCGGGAGCGCCCCAGCATTTT. Its protein product is CASSSPGAPQHF.

The V call is TRBV27, the J call TRBJ2-3; D ambiguous. This CDR3 has 14 amino acids. V was shortened by 4 bases and J by 4 bases, with 12 bases between the two germline ends. The germline V gene has CDR1 MNHEY and CDR2 SMNVEV (reference sequence). CDR3 protein: CASSSFDSSDTQYF. CDR3 sequence (DNA): TGTGCCAGCAGTTCATTCGACTCTTCAGATACGCAGTATTTT.

The rearrangement joins TRBV20-1 to TRBJ2-1; 7 nucleotides agree with TRBD2. The germline CDR1 and CDR2 sequences are DFQATT and SNEGSKA (reference sequence). V lost 4 bases, J lost 6 bases, and 21 bases stayed unmatched. The CDR3 has 18 residues. The CDR3 sequence: CSAIIPLQAGKGTNEQFF. The DNA for the CDR3 is TGCAGTGCTATTATCCCCTTACAAGCGGGGAAAGGGACCAATGAGCAGTTCTTC.

Details on this clonotype: A junction boundary mismatches the germline segment, possibly from a read error. The V gene is TRBV12-3 or TRBV12-4, the J gene TRBJ2-3, with 7 bases matching TRBD2. This CDR3 contains 14 residues. The CDR3 region is CTSSFGSHGGTQYF. CDR3 in DNA: TGTACCAGCAGTTTCGGCAGTCACGGGGGGACGCAGTATTTT.

The chain recombines TRBV27 with TRBJ2-5; possible D gene TRBD2, 6 bases. CDR3 length equals 14 residues. The V gene lost 6 bases and the J gene lost 5 bases, with 16 bases spanning the gap. Germline V gene data show CDR1 as MNHEY and CDR2 as SMNVEV (reference sequence). The CDR3 region is CASRRRVGWETQYF. The CDR3 DNA reads as TGTGCCAGCAGAAGGAGGGTCGGCTGGGAGACCCAGTACTTC.

There are many counts of this clonotype. The chain joins TRBV6-2 or TRBV6-3 to TRBJ2-7, with 8 bases that match TRBD1. Germline trimming cut 11 bases from V and 6 bases from J; bases unmatched to any gene: 9. The CDR3 is made up of 12 amino acids. Germline V gives CDR1 MNHEY, CDR2 SVGEGT. CDR3 amino acids: CAVWTGQVEQYF. DNA of the CDR3: TGTGCCGTCTGGACAGGGCAGGTCGAGCAGTACTTC.

As to this clonotype: Mismatch with germline at one junction end may stem from a read error. The chain carries TRBV5-6 and TRBJ2-3, with TRBD2 matching over 9 bases. Germline V gives CDR1 SGHDT, CDR2 YYEEEE. This CDR3 spans 17 amino acids. The DNA of the CDR3 is TGTGCCAGCAGCTTGGAACGACTAGCGGTTAGCACAGATGCGCAGTATTTT. It encodes CASSLERLAVSTDAQYF.

This sequence joins TRBV11-2 and TRBJ1-2; 7 nucleotides line up with TRBD1. This CDR3 spans 15 amino acids. V was pared by 5 bases and J by 4 bases, with 10 bases of the junction left unmatched. Germline V lookup: CDR1 SGHAT, CDR2 FQNNGV. The CDR3 DNA follows: TGTGCCAGCAGCGAAGCAGGGGGGGGTGGCTATGGCTACACCTTC. Protein product: CASSEAGGGGYGYTF.

The V and J genes are TRBV6-5 and TRBJ2-7; maybe TRBD2 (5 bases). This CDR3 is built from 13 residues. Trimming took 6 bases from V and 5 from J, leaving 14 bases between them. From germline, CDR1 is MNHEY and CDR2 SVGAGI. Written as DNA, the CDR3 is TGTGCCAGCAGCCCTGCGCTAGCACACGAGCAGTACTTC. This translates into CASSPALAHEQYF.

This clonotype was counted once. The V gene is TRBV6-2 or TRBV6-3, the J gene TRBJ1-1; no clear D. Trimming stripped 1 base from V and 4 bases from J, with 7 bases between. CDR3 length equals 13 residues. In germline, CDR1 is MNHEY, CDR2 SVGEGT. The CDR3 is CASSYFGGTEAFF. The CDR3 bases are TGTGCCAGCAGTTACTTTGGCGGCACTGAAGCTTTCTTT.

The chain recombines TRBV25-1 with TRBJ2-7; tentatively, D is TRBD2 (6 bases). V was pared by 3 bases and J by 9 bases, with 18 bases between. The CDR3 is 14 residues long. Germline-derived CDR1 and CDR2 are MGHDK and SYGVNS. CDR3 protein: CASSDLGRGWRQYF. Here the CDR3 DNA reads TGTGCCAGCAGTGACCTGGGACGGGGGTGGCGGCAGTACTTC.

This chain links TRBV20-1 with TRBJ2-5; 8 nucleotides align to TRBD2. The J call may not be correct, given that the DNA end is closer to TRBJ2-7. The CDR3 is made up of 13 amino acids. Germline CDR1 is DFQATT and CDR2 is SNEGSKA (reference sequence). DNA for the CDR3: TGCAGTGCTGGGGCCGGGAGGGTATACGAGCAGTACTTC. Translating gives CSAGAGRVYEQYF.

With regard to this clonotype: The junction departs from germline at one end; a sequencing error may be responsible. V usage is TRBV20-1 and J usage is TRBJ2-4; 12 bases match TRBD2. The J call may be faulty, since TRBJ2-7 better matches the DNA end. Germline CDR1 is DFQATT and CDR2 is SNEGSKA (reference sequence). The length of the CDR3 is 16 residues. CDR3: CSTREGASGRAHEQYF. The CDR3 nucleotides read TGCAGTACTAGAGAGGGGGCTAGCGGGAGGGCCCACGAGCAGTACTTC.

This sequence joins TRBV3-1 and TRBJ1-1; 9 positions agree with TRBD1. This CDR3 is 16 amino acids long. The germline V gene encodes CDR1 LGHDT and CDR2 YNNKEL (reference sequence). The junction had 9 bases not matched to a gene; V was cut back by 1 base and J by 6 bases. The CDR3 DNA reads as TGTGCCAGCAGCCAAGGAATTCCGGGACAGGGCTCTGAAGCTTTCTTT. This sequence encodes CASSQGIPGQGSEAFF. The complete variable domain, with remaining parts taken from reference TRBV3-1 and TRBJ1-1, reads DTAVSQTPKYLVTQMGNDKSIKCEQNLGHDTMYWYKQDSKKFLKIMFSYNNKELIINETVPNRFSPKSPDKAHLNLHINSLELGDSAVYFCASSQGIPGQGSEAFFGQGTRLTVV.

The chain couples TRBV5-1 to TRBJ2-3, with TRBD2 matching 8 bases. J gave up 2 bases and V 3 bases, and 14 bases lay outside the gene matches. CDR3 length equals 18 residues. Germline values: CDR1 SGHRS, CDR2 YFSETQ. The CDR3 loop is CASSWRGTSGTNTDTQYF. CDR3 coding DNA: TGCGCCAGCAGCTGGAGGGGGACTAGTGGGACTAACACAGATACGCAGTATTTT.

This CDR3 reads CASSPGQGSSYEQYF. For the CDR3, the DNA is TGTGCCAGCAGCCCGGGACAGGGGAGCTCCTACGAGCAGTACTTC. The V and J genes are TRBV19 and TRBJ2-7; 10 positions match TRBD1. V trimming: 9 bases; J trimming: 0 bases; junction bases outside the gene matches: 8. The germline V gene has CDR1 LNHDA and CDR2 SQIVND (reference sequence). The CDR3 totals 15 residues.

This chain connects TRBV9 to TRBJ2-5; D unclear. V shed 0 bases and J shed 1 base, with 4 bases lying between them. Germline V lookup: CDR1 SGDLS, CDR2 YYNGEE. The CDR3 is 13 amino acids. The CDR3 is CASSVATQETQYF. Here the CDR3 DNA reads TGTGCCAGCAGCGTAGCTACCCAAGAGACCCAGTACTTC.